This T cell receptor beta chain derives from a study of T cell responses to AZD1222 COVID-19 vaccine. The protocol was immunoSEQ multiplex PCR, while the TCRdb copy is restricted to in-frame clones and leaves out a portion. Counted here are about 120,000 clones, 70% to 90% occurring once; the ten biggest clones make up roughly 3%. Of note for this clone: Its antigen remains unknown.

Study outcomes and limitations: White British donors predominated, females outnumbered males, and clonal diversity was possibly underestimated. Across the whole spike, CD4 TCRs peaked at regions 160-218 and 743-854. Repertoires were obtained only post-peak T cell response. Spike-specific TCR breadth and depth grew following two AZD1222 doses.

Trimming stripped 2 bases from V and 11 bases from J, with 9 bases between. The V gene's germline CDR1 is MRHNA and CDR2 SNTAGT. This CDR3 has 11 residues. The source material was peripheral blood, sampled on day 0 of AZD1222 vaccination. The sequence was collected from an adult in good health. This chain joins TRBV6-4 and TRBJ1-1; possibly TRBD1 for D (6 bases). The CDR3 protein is CASSDGGAAFF. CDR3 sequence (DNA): TGTGCCAGCAGTGACGGGGGGGCGGCTTTCTTT.